One sample yielded the 26 T cell receptor beta chains listed below, sequenced in a study of regulatory T cells in long-lasting Graves disease (dated by TCRdb to the early 2020s). The library was obtained by multiplex PCR. For sequencing, an Illumina HiSeq 4000 was employed. iRepertoire HTBI primers and Arm-PCR amplification of CDR3 regions were used to construct TCR beta libraries. The public reads were reanalyzed by TCRdb: fastp trimming at Q25, MiXCR alignment, in-frame beta chains only. Each entry is one CDR3 protein sequence, shown with its most common DNA and genes. The sample profile shows around 460,000 distinct CDR3 sequences; about 15% of them were found once. The top ten clones comprise approximately 17% of the sample. Read against the paper, the sample's time point label means: newly diagnosed GD, antithyroid drugs for less than 3 months. For both TCR sequencing and RNA sequencing, RNA was extracted from PBMCs in TRIzol.

These data were also filed under a second study, of T cells in Graves' hyperthyroidism and ophthalmopathy.

The sample here was peripheral blood mononuclear cells (PBMCs), taken at new diagnosis, from a patient treated with antithyroid drugs. The receptors were gathered from a woman aged 50 to 60 with Graves disease. Donor details come from another sample of the same person, matched by shared clones.

This clonotype has more than one count but fewer than ten. The chain uses TRBV7-9 and TRBJ1-5; D is ambiguous. V dropped 4 bases and J dropped 11 bases, with 12 bases sitting between them. This CDR3 is built from 12 residues. Germline V lookup: CDR1 SEHNR, CDR2 FQNEAQ (reference sequence). CDR3 DNA sequence: TGTGCCAGCAGCTCTGGGGATACCACCCAGCATTTT. Translation: CASSSGDTTQHF. Full variable domain (missing parts from reference TRBV7-9 and TRBJ1-5): DTGVSQNPRHKITKRGQNVTFRCDPISEHNRLYWYRQTLGQGPEFLTYFQNEAQLEKSRLLSDRFSAERPKGSFSTLEIQRTEQGDSAMYLCASSSGDTTQHFGDGTRLSIL.

The chain has TRBV28 and TRBJ2-1, with 10 bases that match TRBD1. CDR3 size: 15 residues. Germline CDR1 reads MDHEN; CDR2 reads SYDVKM. V dropped 6 bases and J dropped 6; count of bases not matched to a gene: 8. As DNA, the CDR3 is TGTGCCAGCAGGAGCCCTGGACAGGGGGTCAATGAGCAGTTCTTC. Amino acid sequence: CASRSPGQGVNEQFF. Based on the CDR3 plus reference TRBV28 and TRBJ2-1, the full variable domain is DVKVTQSSRYLVKRTGEKVFLECVQDMDHENMFWYRQDPGLGLRLIYFSYDVKMKEKGDIPEGYSVSREKKERFSLILESASTNQTSMYLCASRSPGQGVNEQFFGPGTRLTVL.

This clonotype was seen repeatedly, ten times or more. This rearrangement joins TRBV10-3 to TRBJ2-7; D uncertain. The CDR3 runs 14 residues. Germline CDR1 ENHRY, CDR2 SYGVKD. V was clipped by 4 bases and J by 1 base, with 11 bases between them. The CDR3 is CAISGDLRSYEQYF. CDR3 bases: TGTGCCATCAGTGGGGATTTACGGTCCTACGAGCAGTACTTC.

This clonotype was recorded many times. The rearrangement links TRBV10-3 to TRBJ2-7; tentative D call: TRBD2 (6 bases). CDR1 is ENHRY, CDR2 SYGVKD, per germline. The CDR3 is made up of 16 amino acids. V lost 2 bases and J 5 bases, leaving 19 bases between the germline ends. The CDR3 bases are TGTGCCATCAGTGAGCCACAGACTAGATCACTGAACGAGCAGTACTTC. This translates into CAISEPQTRSLNEQYF.

This clonotype was picked up a small number of times. The chain has TRBV6-1 and TRBJ1-3; no reliable D call. The V gene lost 4 bases and the J gene lost 0 bases, with 10 bases spanning the gap. CDR3 length equals 15 residues. The germline V gene has CDR1 MNHNS and CDR2 SASEGT. For the CDR3, the DNA is TGTGCCAGCAGTGTAGGGATCATCTCTGGAAACACCATATATTTT. Protein: CASSVGIISGNTIYF.

This clonotype was picked up many times. V gene TRBV6-4 combines with J gene TRBJ2-3; tentative D call: TRBD2 (5 bases). The CDR3 runs to 14 residues. The germline gives CDR1 MRHNA, CDR2 SNTAGT. V was cut by 4 bases and J by 1 base, with 9 bases left in between. In DNA form, the CDR3 reads TGTGCCAGCAGTGTAAACGGGGGCACAGATACGCAGTATTTT. Translating it yields CASSVNGGTDTQYF.

This clonotype has only one observation. In this CDR3 the conserved last residue, phenylalanine or tryptophan, is missing, so a read error is likely. The chain recombines TRBV6-2 or TRBV6-3 with TRBJ2-1; no definite D call. This CDR3 has 13 amino acids. CDR1 and CDR2 from the germline V gene are MNHEY and SVGEGT. Trimming cost V 2 bases and J 6 bases, with 8 bases left between them. In DNA, the CDR3 is TGTGCCAGCAGTTACGGGCTGACCAATGAGCAGTTCTCC. Protein sequence: CASSYGLTNEQFS.

This clonotype was recorded only once. The rearrangement uses TRBV7-3 and TRBJ2-1, with TRBD2 identical over 10 bases. The CDR3 totals 18 residues. Trimming cost V 4 bases and J 8 bases; bases outside gene matches: 17. Germline V gene lookup returns CDR1 SGHTA and CDR2 FQGTGA. The CDR3 sequence is CASSSAPVASGSLDEQFF. Written as DNA, the CDR3 is TGTGCCAGCAGCTCCGCCCCCGTGGCTAGCGGGAGTCTCGATGAGCAGTTCTTC. The full variable domain, rest sourced from reference TRBV7-3 and TRBJ2-1, is GAGVSQTPSNKVTEKGKYVELRCDPISGHTALYWYRQSLGQGPEFLIYFQGTGAADDSGLPNDRFFAVRPEGSVSTLKIQRTERGDSAVYLCASSSAPVASGSLDEQFFGPGTRLTVL.

In this sample, this clonotype turned up many times. The chain recombines TRBV7-3 with TRBJ2-3, with 15 bases fitting TRBD2. Germline CDR1 and CDR2: SGHTA and FQGTGA. This CDR3 region has 16 residues. With V trimmed by 4 bases and J by 3 bases, 2 bases remained unmatched. CDR3 sequence: CASSSGLAGGTDTQYF. The CDR3 DNA reads TGTGCCAGCAGCTCCGGACTAGCGGGAGGGACAGATACGCAGTATTTT.

The table lists this clonotype with many counts. The chain uses TRBV7-2 and TRBJ2-1; possibly TRBD2 for D (5 bases). Trimming shortened V by 4 bases and J by 5 bases, and 15 bases separated the two germline ends. From germline, CDR1 is SGHTA and CDR2 FQGNSA. The CDR3 is made up of 15 amino acids. The CDR3 reads CASSSHGEGNNEQFF. The DNA for the CDR3 is TGTGCCAGCAGCTCACACGGGGAAGGGAACAATGAGCAGTTCTTC. The full variable domain, rest sourced from reference TRBV7-2 and TRBJ2-1, is GAGVSQSPSNKVTEKGKDVELRCDPISGHTALYWYRQSLGQGLEFLIYFQGNSAPDKSGLPSDRFSAERTGGSVSTLTIQRTQQEDSAVYLCASSSHGEGNNEQFFGPGTRLTVL.

In this sample, this clonotype turned up many times. This sequence joins TRBV27 and TRBJ2-3; TRBD2 agrees at 14 bases. CDR3 size: 18 residues. Germline V gives CDR1 MNHEY, CDR2 SMNVEV (reference sequence). Trimming removed 0 bases from V and 5 bases from J; junction bases left unmatched: 7. The CDR3 DNA reads as TGTGCCAGCAGTTTATCGGTGACTAGCGGGAGGGTTGGAGATACGCAGTATTTT. It codes for CASSLSVTSGRVGDTQYF.

In the case of this clonotype: Germline and junction disagree at one end, which may indicate a read error. The V and J genes are TRBV7-9 and TRBJ2-7, with 7 bases matching TRBD2. CDR3 length: 15 residues. Germline V lookup: CDR1 SEHNR, CDR2 FQNEAQ (reference sequence). CDR3 coding DNA: TGTGCCAGCAGCTTAGAGCCTAGCGGCCCCTACGAGCAGTGCTTC. Amino acid sequence: CASSLEPSGPYEQCF.

In its sample, this clonotype was seen many times. This chain connects TRBV7-6 to TRBJ2-7; D unclear. This CDR3 has 12 amino acids. The germline CDR1 and CDR2 sequences are SGHVS and FNYEAQ. The V end lost 2 bases, the J end lost 5 bases, and 7 bases lay between the germline ends. The CDR3 DNA reads TGTGCCAGCAGCTTATCTGGAGACGAGCAGTACTTC. As protein: CASSLSGDEQYF.

This clonotype was counted ten times or more. This chain connects TRBV7-9 to TRBJ2-1; possible D gene TRBD2, 6 bases. The CDR3 contains 19 residues. Trimming removed 5 bases from V and 7 bases from J, with 30 bases in between. Germline V lookup: CDR1 SEHNR, CDR2 FQNEAQ (reference sequence). The CDR3 spells CASSVNAGPTLSWLNEQFF. In DNA form, the CDR3 reads TGTGCCAGCAGCGTAAACGCGGGGCCCACGCTATCTTGGTTGAATGAGCAGTTCTTC.

As concerns this clonotype: A single base is all that separates this from a far larger clone, so a read error is likely. This chain uses TRBV6-5 with TRBJ1-1; no clear D. Germline CDR1 and CDR2: MNHEY and SVGAGI. The ends were cut back, 0 bases at V and 10 bases at J, with 18 bases in the middle. The CDR3 has 15 amino acids. The CDR3 loop is CASSYSNVGGNRAFF. The CDR3 coding sequence is TGTGCCAGCAGTTACTCGAATGTGGGCGGGAATCGAGCTTTCTTT.

Many counts were recorded for this clonotype. The genes are TRBV10-3 and TRBJ2-3; 7 nucleotides agree with TRBD2. The CDR3 is made up of 15 amino acids. V was pared by 2 bases and J by 4 bases, with 6 bases of the junction left unmatched. The germline gives CDR1 ENHRY, CDR2 SYGVKD. The CDR3 DNA reads as TGTGCCATCAGTGAGATCTGGGAGGGCCCAGATACGCAGTATTTT. Protein product: CAISEIWEGPDTQYF.

This clonotype was seen repeatedly, ten times or more. DNA for the CDR3: TGTGCCAGCAGCGCAACAGGGTTGCAGCAGTACTTC. Its protein product is CASSATGLQQYF. The rearrangement uses TRBV11-2 and TRBJ2-7, with D perhaps matching TRBD1 (6 bases). V was pared by 5 bases and J by 8 bases, with 13 bases between. CDR1 SGHAT and CDR2 FQNNGV come from the germline V gene. The CDR3 covers 12 residues. The full variable domain, rest sourced from reference TRBV11-2 and TRBJ2-7, is EAGVAQSPRYKIIEKRQSVAFWCNPISGHATLYWYQQILGQGPKLLIQFQNNGVVDDSQLPKDRFSAERLKGVDSTLKIQPAKLEDSAVYLCASSATGLQQYFGPGTRLTVT.

This clonotype showed up just a few times. The chain uses TRBV27 and TRBJ2-7; 16 positions agree with TRBD2. V trimming: 4 bases; J trimming: 4 bases; junction bases outside the gene matches: 10. The CDR3 spans 18 residues. Germline CDR1 and CDR2: MNHEY and SMNVEV (reference sequence). CDR3 sequence: CASSSGLAGGPAAYEQYF. CDR3 coding DNA: TGTGCCAGCAGTTCGGGACTAGCGGGAGGGCCAGCAGCGTACGAGCAGTACTTC.

A remark on this clonotype: This may be a read error, as it is one base from a much larger clone. V gene TRBV10-3 combines with J gene TRBJ2-5; D is ambiguous. The CDR3 extends over 13 amino acids. Per germline, CDR1 ENHRY and CDR2 SYGVKD. DNA for the CDR3: TGTGCCATCAGTGAAATCCGCGAAGAGACCCAGCACTTC. Encoded protein: CAISEIREETQHF.

A few counts support this clonotype. The chain has TRBV19 and TRBJ2-2; D gene ambiguous. This CDR3 region has 13 residues. V was trimmed by 3 bases and J by 5 bases, leaving 7 bases between them. Per the germline V gene, CDR1 is LNHDA and CDR2 is SQIVND (reference sequence). The CDR3 DNA sequence: TGTGCCAGTAGTATTGCCCGTACCGGGGAGCTGTTTTTT. It codes for CASSIARTGELFF. Looking up the rest from reference TRBV19 and TRBJ2-2 gives the full variable domain: DGGITQSPKYLFRKEGQNVTLSCEQNLNHDAMYWYRQDPGQGLRLIYYSQIVNDFQKGDIAEGYSVSREKKESFPLTVTSAQKNPTAFYLCASSIARTGELFFGEGSRLTVL.

Points on this clonotype: A read error may explain this, as a much larger clone is one base away. V usage is TRBV20-1 and J usage is TRBJ1-5, with D maybe TRBD1 (6 bases). V was shortened by 0 bases and J by 8 bases, with 14 bases between the two germline ends. This CDR3 has 14 amino acids. Germline V gene sequence: CDR1 DFQATT, CDR2 SNEGSKA (reference sequence). The CDR3 sequence: CSARDRTGYEPQHF. The CDR3 DNA reads TGCAGTGCTAGAGATCGAACAGGGTATGAGCCCCAGCATTTT.

This clonotype was seen at least ten times. The chain joins TRBV2 to TRBJ2-7; D is perhaps TRBD2 (5 bases). The germline V and J ends were trimmed by 4 bases and 2 bases, with 12 bases remaining between them. Germline loops: CDR1 SNHLY, CDR2 FYNNEI. The CDR3 has 14 residues. The CDR3 sequence is CASSVTGLPYEQYF. As DNA, the CDR3 is TGTGCCAGCAGTGTGACGGGGTTGCCCTACGAGCAGTACTTC. Full variable domain (missing parts from reference TRBV2 and TRBJ2-7): EPEVTQTPSHQVTQMGQEVILRCVPISNHLYFYWYRQILGQKVEFLVSFYNNEISEKSEIFDDQFSVERPDGSNFTLKIRSTKLEDSAMYFCASSVTGLPYEQYFGPGTRLTVT.

This clonotype was counted at least ten times. This chain joins TRBV12-3 or TRBV12-4 and TRBJ1-1, with a possible D match to TRBD1 (6 bases). This CDR3 spans 14 amino acids. Trimming cost V 6 bases and J 2 bases, with 13 bases left between them. This chain's CDR3 is CASSRTDSNTEAFF. CDR3 sequence (DNA): TGTGCCAGCAGCCGGACGGACAGTAACACTGAAGCTTTCTTT.

This clonotype has a count of ten or more. V is TRBV6-5 and J is TRBJ2-1; D not certain. Germline CDR1 is MNHEY and CDR2 is SVGAGI. The CDR3 runs to 17 residues. V dropped 0 bases and J dropped 5 bases, with 17 bases sitting between them. The CDR3 loop is CASSYSIVAWGNNEQFF. The CDR3 bases are TGTGCCAGCAGTTACTCGATTGTAGCTTGGGGAAACAATGAGCAGTTCTTC.

Many counts were recorded for this clonotype. The rearrangement uses TRBV11-2 and TRBJ2-7; the match to TRBD2 covers 9 bases. After removal of 0 bases from V and 9 bases from J, the junction contained 12 bases not matched to a gene. The CDR3 extends over 16 amino acids. Germline V gene data show CDR1 as SGHAT and CDR2 as FQNNGV. The CDR3 sequence: CASSLDPLAGILGQYF. The CDR3 DNA is TGTGCCAGCAGCTTAGATCCCCTAGCGGGAATACTAGGGCAGTACTTC. Combining the CDR3 with reference TRBV11-2 and TRBJ2-7 gives the whole variable domain EAGVAQSPRYKIIEKRQSVAFWCNPISGHATLYWYQQILGQGPKLLIQFQNNGVVDDSQLPKDRFSAERLKGVDSTLKIQPAKLEDSAVYLCASSLDPLAGILGQYFGPGTRLTVT.

The chain uses TRBV5-1 and TRBJ1-1; D ambiguous. This CDR3 has 15 residues. V lost 5 bases and J 0 bases, leaving 14 bases between the germline ends. CDR1 is SGHRS and CDR2 is YFSETQ in the germline V gene. DNA for the CDR3: TGCGCCAGCAGTCCAATCCAGGAACTGAACACTGAAGCTTTCTTT. Encoded protein: CASSPIQELNTEAFF.